Listed below are T cell receptor beta chains from one sample, sequenced in a study of blood T cell repertoires in COVID-19. The repertoire was sequenced with immunoSEQ multiplex PCR; TCRdb's copy has only in-frame clones and lacks some. The sample lists about 200,000 clones, 86% occurring once. Material: peripheral blood. These receptors came from a woman between 50 and 59 years old with COVID-19, enrolled during active disease. Both conserved end residues are trimmed from each CDR3.

v_call	j_call	cdr3_aa
TRBV13	TRBJ2-7	ASSAPGTGIYEQY
TRBV30	TRBJ2-3	AWSDPRGGLTDTQY
TRBV3-1/TRBV3-2	TRBJ1-1	ASSLQVTGTQNTEAF
TRBV7-8	TRBJ2-2	ASSLETSGGRLAGELF
TRBV18	TRBJ2-7	ASSPRTGASYEQY
TRBV19	TRBJ1-6	ASSLEGGKSPLH
TRBV2	TRBJ2-3	ASSDPASGITTDTQY
TRBV19	TRBJ1-3	ATRDIDSSGNTIY
TRBV5-8	TRBJ2-3	ASSLEGGRTDTQY
TRBV11-2	TRBJ2-5	ASSFLSRGETQY
TRBV19	TRBJ2-1	ASSIFVGLAGADNEQF
TRBV6-6	TRBJ1-2	ASSSLPGQGSYGYT
TRBV3-1/TRBV3-2	TRBJ2-1	ASSQARGGVAGLNEQF
TRBV7-7	TRBJ2-5	ASSPSGGVGETQY
TRBV6-6	TRBJ1-4	ASSFTRGQDNEKLF
TRBV18	TRBJ2-3	ASSPPITKADSSTDTQY
TRBV19	TRBJ1-5	ASSRDRGPQPQH
TRBV7-2	TRBJ2-2	ASSFGQSKISGELF
TRBV7-2	TRBJ2-2	ASSWRQGAGELF
TRBV2	TRBJ2-4	ASSAGQGRINIQY
TRBV5-6	TRBJ1-2	ASSISTGPIYGYT
TRBV19	TRBJ1-6	ASSPRAGSPLH
TRBV19	TRBJ1-5	ASKEGAGGVQPQH
TRBV4-3	TRBJ1-1	ASSQSLLNTEAF
TRBV5-1	TRBJ2-2	ASSPRQGDDTGELF
TRBV19	TRBJ1-1	ASIGGRVSEAF
TRBV19	TRBJ2-5	ASSITSGGVETQY